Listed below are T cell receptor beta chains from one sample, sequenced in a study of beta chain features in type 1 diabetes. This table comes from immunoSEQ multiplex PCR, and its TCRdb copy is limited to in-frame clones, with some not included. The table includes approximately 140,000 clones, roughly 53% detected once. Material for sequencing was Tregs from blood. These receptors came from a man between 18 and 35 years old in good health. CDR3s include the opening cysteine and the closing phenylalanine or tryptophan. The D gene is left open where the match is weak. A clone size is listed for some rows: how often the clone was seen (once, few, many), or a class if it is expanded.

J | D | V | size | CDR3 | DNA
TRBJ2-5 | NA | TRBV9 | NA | CASSVGDTETQYF | TGTGCCAGCAGCGTAGGGGACACAGAGACCCAGTACTTC
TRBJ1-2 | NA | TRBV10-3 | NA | CAISRTASTGYTF | TGTGCCATCAGTAGGACTGCGTCGACTGGCTACACCTTC
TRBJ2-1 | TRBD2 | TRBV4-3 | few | CASSQDLLAGGSYNEQFF | TGCGCCAGCAGCCAAGATCTGCTAGCGGGAGGGAGTTACAATGAGCAGTTCTTC
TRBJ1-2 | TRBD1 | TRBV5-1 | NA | CASSLAIGQGSYGYTF | TGCGCCAGCAGCTTGGCTATCGGACAGGGGTCCTATGGCTACACCTTC
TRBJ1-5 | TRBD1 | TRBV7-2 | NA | CASSRDRGGQPQHF | TGTGCCAGCAGCCGGGACAGGGGTGGACAGCCCCAGCATTTT
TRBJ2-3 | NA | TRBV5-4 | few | CASSLHLQTTDTQYF | TGTGCCAGCAGCCTGCACCTCCAAACTACAGATACGCAGTATTTT
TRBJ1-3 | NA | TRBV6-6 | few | CASSSSGVSGNTIYF | TGTGCCAGCAGTTCCTCAGGGGTCTCTGGAAACACCATATATTTT
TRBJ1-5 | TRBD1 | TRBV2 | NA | CASKGTGDYQPQHF | TGTGCCAGCAAGGGGACAGGGGACTATCAGCCCCAGCATTTT
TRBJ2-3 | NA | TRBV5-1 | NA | CASSLGFTTRSTDTQYF | TGCGCCAGCAGCTTGGGCTTCACTACACGAAGCACAGATACGCAGTATTTT
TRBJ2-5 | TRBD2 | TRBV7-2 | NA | CASSRGGRAVETQYF | TGTGCCAGCAGCCGGGGGGGCAGGGCCGTAGAGACCCAGTACTTC
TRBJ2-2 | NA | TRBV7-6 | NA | CASSLVGRGVYTGELFF | TGTGCCAGCAGCTTAGTCGGCAGGGGCGTATATACCGGGGAGCTGTTTTTT
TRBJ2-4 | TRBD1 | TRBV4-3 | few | CASSRQGAKNIQYF | TGCGCCAGCAGCCGACAGGGGGCCAAAAACATTCAGTACTTC
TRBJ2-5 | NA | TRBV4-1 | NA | CASSQGGETQYF | TGCGCCAGCAGCCAAGGCGGGGAGACCCAGTACTTC
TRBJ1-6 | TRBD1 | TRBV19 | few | CASRNRDRGNSPLHF | TGTGCCAGTAGAAACCGGGACAGGGGTAATTCACCCCTCCACTTT
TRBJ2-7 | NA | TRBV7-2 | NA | CASSLVGGQIISPYEQYF | TGTGCCAGCAGCTTAGTTGGTGGACAGATAATATCACCCTACGAGCAGTACTTC
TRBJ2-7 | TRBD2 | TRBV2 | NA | CASSEDRAGGALYEQYF | TGTGCCAGCAGTGAAGACCGAGCGGGAGGGGCACTCTACGAGCAGTACTTC
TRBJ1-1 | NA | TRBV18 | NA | CASSPPAQFRGSEWGTEAFF | TGTGCCAGCTCACCACCGGCCCAATTCAGGGGTTCGGAGTGGGGCACTGAAGCTTTCTTT
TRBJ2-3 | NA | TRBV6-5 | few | CASSPGWRTDTQYF | TGTGCCAGCAGCCCGGGGTGGCGCACAGATACGCAGTATTTT
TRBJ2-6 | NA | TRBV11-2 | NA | CASSFEVSGANVLTF | TGTGCCAGCAGCTTCGAGGTCTCTGGGGCCAACGTCCTGACTTTC
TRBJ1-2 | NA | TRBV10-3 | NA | CAISDPRGEYGGYTF | TGTGCCATCAGTGACCCACGGGGGGAGTATGGTGGCTACACCTTC
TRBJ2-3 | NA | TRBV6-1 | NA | CASSEVEITDTQYF | TGTGCCAGCAGTGAAGTGGAGATCACAGATACGCAGTATTTT
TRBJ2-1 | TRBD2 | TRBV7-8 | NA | CASSQQRGNEQFF | TGTGCCAGCAGCCAACAGCGGGGGAATGAGCAGTTCTTC
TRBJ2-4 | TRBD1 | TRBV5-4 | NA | CASRTGPSLAKNIQYF | TGTGCCAGCAGGACAGGGCCCTCCTTAGCCAAAAACATTCAGTACTTC
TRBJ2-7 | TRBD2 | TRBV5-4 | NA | CASSLEASGASYEQYF | TGTGCCAGCAGCTTGGAAGCTAGCGGGGCTTCCTACGAGCAGTACTTC
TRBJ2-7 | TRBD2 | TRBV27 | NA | CASSRGLAGESSYEQYF | TGTGCCAGCAGTAGGGGACTAGCGGGAGAGAGCTCCTACGAGCAGTACTTC
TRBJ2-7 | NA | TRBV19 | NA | CASSILGTSEGDYEQYF | TGTGCCAGTAGTATATTAGGGACTTCCGAAGGGGACTACGAGCAGTACTTC
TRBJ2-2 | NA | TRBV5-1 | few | CASSLGPLGTGELFF | TGCGCCAGCAGCTTGGGTCCCCTCGGCACCGGGGAGCTGTTTTTT
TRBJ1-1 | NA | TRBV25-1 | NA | CASRGAGTEAFF | TGTGCCAGCAGGGGCGCGGGGACTGAAGCTTTCTTT
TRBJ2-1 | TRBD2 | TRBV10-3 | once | CAIRASGSSYNEQFF | TGTGCCATCAGGGCTAGCGGGAGTTCCTACAATGAGCAGTTCTTC
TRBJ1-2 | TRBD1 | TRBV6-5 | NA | CASSPGTGAYGYTF | TGTGCCAGCAGTCCCGGGACAGGGGCCTATGGCTACACCTTC
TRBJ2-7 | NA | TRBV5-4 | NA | CASSSLGAKPYEQYF | TGTGCCAGCAGCTCACTGGGGGCAAAACCCTACGAGCAGTACTTC
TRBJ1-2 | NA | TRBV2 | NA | CASSPGFYGYTF | TGTGCCAGCAGTCCAGGGTTCTATGGCTACACCTTC
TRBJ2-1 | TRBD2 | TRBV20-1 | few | CGGRGNEQFF | TGCGGCGGGAGGGGCAATGAGCAGTTCTTC
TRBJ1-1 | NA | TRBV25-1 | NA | CASSEGGVTEAFF | TGTGCCAGCAGTGAGGGAGGGGTCACTGAAGCTTTCTTT
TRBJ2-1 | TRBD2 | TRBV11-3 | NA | CASRGLAAEQFF | TGTGCCAGCCGGGGACTAGCGGCAGAGCAGTTCTTC
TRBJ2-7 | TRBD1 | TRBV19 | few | CASGDRGGYEQYF | TGTGCCAGTGGGGACAGGGGGGGCTACGAGCAGTACTTC
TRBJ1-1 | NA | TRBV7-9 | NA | CASSLAGAEAFF | TGTGCCAGCAGCTTAGCTGGAGCTGAAGCTTTCTTT
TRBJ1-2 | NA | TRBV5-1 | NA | CASSSGQQVYGYTF | TGCGCCAGCAGCAGCGGACAGCAAGTCTATGGCTACACCTTC
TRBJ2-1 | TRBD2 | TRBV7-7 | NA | CASSLGTSVYNEQFF | TGTGCTAGCAGCTTAGGGACTAGCGTATACAATGAGCAGTTCTTC
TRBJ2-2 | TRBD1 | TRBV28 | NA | CASSQGGPNTGELFF | TGTGCCAGCAGTCAAGGGGGCCCGAACACCGGGGAGCTGTTTTTT
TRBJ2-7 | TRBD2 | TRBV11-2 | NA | CASSFSGGSYEQYF | TGTGCCAGCAGCTTTAGCGGGGGGTCCTACGAGCAGTACTTC
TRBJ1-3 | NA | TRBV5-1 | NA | CASSSTEPGGNTIYF | TGCGCCAGCAGCTCGACAGAGCCCGGTGGAAACACCATATATTTT
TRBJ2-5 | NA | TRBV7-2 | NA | CASSLVWGGEETQYF | TGTGCCAGCAGCTTAGTATGGGGGGGCGAAGAGACCCAGTACTTC
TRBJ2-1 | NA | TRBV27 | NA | CASSSPGQRYNEQFF | TGTGCCAGCAGTTCACCGGGACAACGCTACAATGAGCAGTTCTTC
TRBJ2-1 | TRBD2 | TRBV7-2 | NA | CASSSGTSEYNEQFF | TGTGCCAGCAGCTCCGGGACTAGCGAGTACAATGAGCAGTTCTTC
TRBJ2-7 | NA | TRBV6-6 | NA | CASSYRGLTYEQYF | TGTGCCAGCAGTTACAGAGGACTCACCTACGAGCAGTACTTC
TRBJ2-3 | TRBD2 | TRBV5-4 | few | CASSSTSGDTQYF | TGTGCCAGCAGCTCTACTAGCGGAGATACGCAGTATTTT
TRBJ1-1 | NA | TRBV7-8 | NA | CASRSFRVGTEAFF | TGTGCCAGCAGATCATTCAGGGTAGGAACTGAAGCTTTCTTT
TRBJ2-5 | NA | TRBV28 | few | CASSFFDRREETQYF | TGTGCCAGCAGTTTTTTCGACAGGCGGGAAGAGACCCAGTACTTC
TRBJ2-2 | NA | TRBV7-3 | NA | CASQRYRTTNTGELFF | TGTGCCAGCCAGAGGTACCGGACTACGAACACCGGGGAGCTGTTTTTT
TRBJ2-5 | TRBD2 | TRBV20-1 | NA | CSWSGRETQYF | TGCAGTTGGAGCGGGAGAGAGACCCAGTACTTC
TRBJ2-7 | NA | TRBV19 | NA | CASSIAWPPYEQYF | TGTGCCAGTAGTATAGCCTGGCCACCCTACGAGCAGTACTTC
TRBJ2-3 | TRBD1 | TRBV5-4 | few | CASSFPGTGSREYF | TGTGCCAGCAGCTTTCCCGGGACAGGGTCCCGCGAGTATTTT
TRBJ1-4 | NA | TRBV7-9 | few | CASSMWASQEEKLFF | TGTGCCAGCAGCATGTGGGCCTCACAGGAGGAAAAACTGTTTTTT
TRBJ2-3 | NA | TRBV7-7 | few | CASSLAGRATDTQYF | TGTGCCAGCAGCTTAGCGGGCAGGGCGACAGATACGCAGTATTTT
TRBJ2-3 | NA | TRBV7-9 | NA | CASSPRTARTDTQYF | TGTGCCAGCAGCCCTAGGACAGCCCGCACAGATACGCAGTATTTT
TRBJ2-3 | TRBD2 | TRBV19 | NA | CASSGGGWTQYF | TGTGCCAGTAGTGGGGGGGGATGGACGCAGTATTTT
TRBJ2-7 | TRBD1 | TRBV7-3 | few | CASSGQGVGEQYF | TGTGCCAGCAGCGGACAGGGGGTGGGGGAGCAGTACTTC
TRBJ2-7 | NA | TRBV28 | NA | CASSRVYEQYF | TGTGCCAGCTCCCGAGTCTACGAGCAGTACTTC
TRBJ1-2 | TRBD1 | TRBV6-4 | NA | CASSRDRDTKTF | TGTGCCAGCAGCCGGGACAGAGACACTAAAACCTTC